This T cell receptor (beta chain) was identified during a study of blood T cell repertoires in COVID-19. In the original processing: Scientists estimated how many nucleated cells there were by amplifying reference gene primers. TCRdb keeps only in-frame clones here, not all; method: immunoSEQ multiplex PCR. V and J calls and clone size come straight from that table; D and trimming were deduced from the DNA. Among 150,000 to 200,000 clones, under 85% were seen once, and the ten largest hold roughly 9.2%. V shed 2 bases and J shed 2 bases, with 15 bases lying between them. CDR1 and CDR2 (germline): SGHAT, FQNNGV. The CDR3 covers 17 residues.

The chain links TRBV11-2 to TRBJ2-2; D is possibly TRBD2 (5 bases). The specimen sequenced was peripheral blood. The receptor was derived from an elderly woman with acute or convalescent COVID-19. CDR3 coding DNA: TGTGCCAGCAGCTTAAACCCGGGATGGGCCAACACCGGGGAGCTGTTTTTT. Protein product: CASSLNPGWANTGELFF.